These 27 T cell receptor beta chains originate from one sample sequenced in a study of response to subunit inactivated influenza vaccine. TCRdb recomputed calls from the RT-PCR reads with MiXCR, one row per CDR3 protein. The sample has about 780,000 distinct CDR3 sequences, approximately 18% seen once. The specimen comprised PBMCs from blood, sampled 5 days after vaccination. The source of these receptors is a man between 50 and 59 years old who received an inactivated influenza vaccine.

The chain combines TRBV12-3 or TRBV12-4 with TRBJ2-5; 8 bases fit TRBD1. J gave up 5 bases and V 6 bases, and 5 bases lay outside the gene matches. The CDR3 consists of 13 residues. The CDR3 DNA is TGTGCCAGCAGACCAGGGGGCGTCGAGACCCAGTACTTC. Encoded protein: CASRPGGVETQYF.

This clonotype has at least ten counts. The V call is TRBV9, the J call TRBJ2-1; D is ambiguous. With 0 bases removed from V and 10 bases from J, the gap between germline ends came to 11 bases. The CDR3 contains 13 residues. Germline values: CDR1 SGDLS, CDR2 YYNGEE. The CDR3: CASSVVPGREQFF. CDR3 sequence (DNA): TGTGCCAGCAGCGTAGTCCCGGGTCGGGAGCAGTTCTTC.

The chain recombines TRBV29-1 with TRBJ2-5; D is unclear. CDR1 and CDR2 (germline): SQVTM, ANQGSEA. V gave up 4 bases and J gave up 6 bases, with 9 bases separating them. The CDR3 consists of 11 residues. The CDR3 DNA sequence: TGCAGCGTTGCGCTCAGCCAGACCCAGTACTTC. Translation: CSVALSQTQYF.

The chain couples TRBV7-2 to TRBJ2-1; 14 nucleotides align to TRBD2. Germline values: CDR1 SGHTA, CDR2 FQGNSA. Trimming cost V 6 bases and J 10 bases; bases outside gene matches: 11. The CDR3 length is 16 residues. CDR3 sequence: CASRPTSGRAVGEQFF. DNA of the CDR3: TGTGCCAGCAGACCGACTAGCGGGAGGGCCGTTGGGGAGCAGTTCTTC.

This clonotype was recorded a few times. The gene calls are TRBV9 and TRBJ2-7; 11 bases line up with TRBD2. The ends lost 4 bases at V and 5 bases at J; junction bases unmatched: 8. Germline V gene lookup returns CDR1 SGDLS and CDR2 YYNGEE. The CDR3 consists of 15 residues. CDR3 DNA: TGTGCCAGCAGCACGGTAGCGGGAGGGATCGACGAGCAGTACTTC. Residues: CASSTVAGGIDEQYF. Full variable domain (remainder filled in from reference TRBV9 and TRBJ2-7): DSGVTQTPKHLITATGQRVTLRCSPRSGDLSVYWYQQSLDQGLQFLIQYYNGEERAKGNILERFSAQQFPDLHSELNLSSLELGDSALYFCASSTVAGGIDEQYFGPGTRLTVT.

This clonotype was detected a few times. This chain connects TRBV24-1 to TRBJ1-2; possible D gene TRBD1, 6 bases. Between the trimmed V and J ends, which lost 4 bases and 5 bases, there was a span of 13 bases. Germline CDR1 is KGHDR and CDR2 is SFDVKD. The CDR3 covers 14 residues. The CDR3 here is CATSDIGQRYGYTF. CDR3 in DNA: TGTGCCACCAGTGACATTGGACAGCGGTATGGCTACACCTTC.

CDR3 nucleotide sequence: TGTGCCAGCAGCTTAACCACACTTCAAGAGACCCAGTACTTC. Its protein product is CASSLTTLQETQYF. V and J are TRBV7-2 and TRBJ2-5; D remains ambiguous. Germline assignment: CDR1 SGHTA and CDR2 FQGNSA. The germline V and J ends were trimmed by 2 bases and 2 bases, with 9 bases remaining between them. The CDR3 is made up of 14 amino acids. Combining the CDR3 with reference TRBV7-2 and TRBJ2-5 gives the whole variable domain GAGVSQSPSNKVTEKGKDVELRCDPISGHTALYWYRQSLGQGLEFLIYFQGNSAPDKSGLPSDRFSAERTGGSVSTLTIQRTQQEDSAVYLCASSLTTLQETQYFGPGTRLLVL.

V and J are TRBV24-1 and TRBJ2-1; 8 bases match TRBD1. The germline V gene has CDR1 KGHDR and CDR2 SFDVKD. Germline trimming cut 7 bases from V and 6 bases from J; bases unmatched to any gene: 10. There are 15 residues in the CDR3. CDR3 region: CATSLTGAKGNEQFF. CDR3 coding DNA: TGTGCCACCAGCCTGACAGGGGCGAAGGGCAATGAGCAGTTCTTC.

This chain links TRBV12-3 or TRBV12-4 with TRBJ2-7, with D perhaps matching TRBD2 (6 bases). With 5 bases removed from V and 0 bases from J, the gap between germline ends came to 17 bases. The CDR3 contains 16 residues. The chain's CDR3 is CASSPAGRGSSYEQYF. The CDR3 bases are TGTGCCAGCAGTCCAGCGGGTAGGGGCAGCTCCTACGAGCAGTACTTC.

This clonotype has only a few counts. The chain couples TRBV12-3 or TRBV12-4 to TRBJ2-6; 8 nucleotides align to TRBD1. Losses at the gene ends were 5 bases for V and 3 bases for J; bases not matched to a gene: 3. The CDR3 runs 15 residues. The CDR3 sequence: CASSQGQGGANVLTF. The DNA of the CDR3 is TGTGCCAGCAGTCAAGGACAGGGTGGGGCCAACGTCCTGACTTTC.

This clonotype has just a few counts. The chain combines TRBV6-1 with TRBJ2-7; possibly TRBD2 for D (6 bases). V lost 8 bases, J lost 2 bases, and 16 bases lay in between. The CDR3 has 14 amino acids. Looked up from germline, CDR1 is MNHNS and CDR2 is SASEGT. The CDR3 loop reads CASGRASAAYEQYF. In DNA form, the CDR3 reads TGTGCCAGCGGTAGGGCTAGCGCAGCCTACGAGCAGTACTTC.

This clonotype was found many times. The chain couples TRBV7-2 to TRBJ2-1; TRBD1 is a possible D gene (7 bases). The CDR3 loop spans 13 amino acids. CDR1 SGHTA and CDR2 FQGNSA come from the germline V gene. The V gene lost 3 bases and the J gene lost 11 bases, with 14 bases spanning the gap. The CDR3 DNA sequence: TGTGCCAGCAGCTTGGGGAGGACAGGTCAGCAGTTCTTC. This gives the protein CASSLGRTGQQFF. The variable domain in full, with the rest retrieved from reference TRBV7-2 and TRBJ2-1, is GAGVSQSPSNKVTEKGKDVELRCDPISGHTALYWYRQSLGQGLEFLIYFQGNSAPDKSGLPSDRFSAERTGGSVSTLTIQRTQQEDSAVYLCASSLGRTGQQFFGPGTRLTVL.

This clonotype came up many times. This chain uses TRBV7-2 with TRBJ1-1; tentatively, D is TRBD1 (6 bases). V was clipped by 4 bases and J by 1 base, with 10 bases between them. The CDR3 covers 14 residues. Germline values: CDR1 SGHTA, CDR2 FQGNSA. The CDR3 sequence is CASSSDRWNTEAFF. In nucleotides, the CDR3 is TGTGCCAGCAGCTCGGACAGATGGAACACTGAAGCTTTCTTT.

The rearrangement links TRBV3-1 to TRBJ2-7; the D call may be TRBD1 or TRBD2 (5 bases each). This CDR3 spans 15 amino acids. V lost 1 base, J lost 2 bases, and 12 bases lay in between. Germline lookup yields CDR1 LGHDT and CDR2 YNNKEL (reference sequence). CDR3 sequence: CASSQGIGATYEQYF. CDR3 nucleotides: TGTGCCAGCAGCCAAGGGATCGGGGCCACCTACGAGCAGTACTTC.

This chain joins TRBV5-1 and TRBJ2-3; TRBD2 is a possible D gene (6 bases). Germline V gives CDR1 SGHRS, CDR2 YFSETQ. The V end was cut by 4 bases, the J end by 0 bases, with 12 bases between. The CDR3 consists of 15 residues. The CDR3 protein is CASSRRELSTDTQYF. CDR3 nucleotides: TGCGCCAGCAGCAGGCGGGAACTTAGCACAGATACGCAGTATTTT.

The genes are TRBV6-1 and TRBJ1-6; unclear D gene. V was clipped by 6 bases and J by 0 bases, with 12 bases between them. The germline CDR1 and CDR2 sequences are MNHNS and SASEGT. The CDR3 loop spans 16 amino acids. The CDR3 DNA reads TGTGCCAGCAGCCCACGACGGAGCTCCTATAATTCACCCCTCCACTTT. It is translated as CASSPRRSSYNSPLHF.

This clonotype has more than one count but fewer than ten. The rearrangement joins TRBV6-1 to TRBJ2-5; D gene unclear. The germline CDR1 and CDR2 sequences are MNHNS and SASEGT. This CDR3 has 13 residues. The V gene lost 6 bases and the J gene lost 4 bases, with 12 bases spanning the gap. CDR3 in amino acids: CASREILGETQYF. DNA for the CDR3: TGTGCCAGCAGAGAGATCCTGGGAGAGACCCAGTACTTC.

The chain has TRBV7-3 and TRBJ2-1; no clear D gene. The germline V and J ends were trimmed by 2 bases and 6 bases, with 14 bases remaining between them. This CDR3 has 15 residues. Germline V gene lookup returns CDR1 SGHTA and CDR2 FQGTGA. This CDR3 reads CASSLGPAAANEQFF. In DNA form, the CDR3 reads TGTGCCAGCAGCTTAGGTCCGGCAGCCGCCAATGAGCAGTTCTTC.

The rearrangement links TRBV7-2 to TRBJ1-6, with D hard to call. Per the germline V gene, CDR1 is SGHTA and CDR2 is FQGNSA. This CDR3 region has 16 residues. The V end was cut by 5 bases, the J end by 6 bases, with 17 bases between. CDR3 sequence: CASSPSSGRINSPLHF. The DNA of the CDR3 is TGTGCCAGCAGCCCCAGTTCAGGCAGAATTAATTCACCCCTCCACTTT.

CDR3 in DNA: TGCAGCGCTACAGGGGACACCACCGGGGAGCTGTTTTTT. Protein product: CSATGDTTGELFF. V usage is TRBV29-1 and J usage is TRBJ2-2, with 7 bases that match TRBD1. Trimming took 7 bases from V and 4 from J; bases not matched to a gene: 6. Germline V gene data show CDR1 as SQVTM and CDR2 as ANQGSEA. The CDR3 is 13 amino acids.

This clonotype has more than one count but fewer than ten. The genes are TRBV4-3 and TRBJ2-7; D may be TRBD2 (5 bases). CDR1 is LGHNA, CDR2 YSLEER, per germline. CDR3 length equals 15 residues. The V and J ends lost 1 base and 3 bases respectively, with 13 bases between them. CDR3 loop: CASSQGPLGSYEQYF. The CDR3 bases are TGCGCCAGCAGCCAAGGACCCCTTGGGAGCTACGAGCAGTACTTC.

V gene TRBV6-1 combines with J gene TRBJ1-4; D call uncertain. The CDR3 has 14 residues. Trimming stripped 1 base from V and 7 bases from J, with 10 bases between. Germline V gene data show CDR1 as MNHNS and CDR2 as SASEGT. The CDR3 DNA reads TGTGCCAGCAGTGAAGGGCACCGGGGTGAAAAACTGTTTTTT. This codes for CASSEGHRGEKLFF.

This clonotype was found many times. The chain combines TRBV5-1 with TRBJ1-2, with 7 bases identical to TRBD1. CDR1 SGHRS and CDR2 YFSETQ come from the germline V gene. The CDR3 runs 12 residues. Trimming took 4 bases from V and 7 from J; bases not matched to a gene: 4. The CDR3 sequence: CASSVDRAGYTF. The CDR3 DNA follows: TGCGCCAGCAGCGTCGACAGGGCTGGCTACACCTTC.

This sequence joins TRBV6-5 and TRBJ2-5, with no clear D. V shed 4 bases and J shed 7 bases, with 13 bases lying between them. The CDR3 has 13 residues. Germline CDR1 reads MNHEY; CDR2 reads SVGAGI. CDR3 region: CASSSPQAVTQYF. The CDR3 DNA is TGTGCCAGCAGTTCTCCCCAGGCCGTGACCCAGTACTTC.

This clonotype was counted at least ten times. The CDR3 sequence: CASSPRGGSIGEQFF. CDR3 bases: TGTGCCAGCAGCCCTAGGGGCGGGAGTATTGGTGAGCAGTTCTTC. The chain joins TRBV7-6 to TRBJ2-1; 7 bases are shared with TRBD2. The CDR3 consists of 15 residues. V lost 5 bases to trimming and J lost 9 bases; unmatched junction nucleotides: 13. The germline CDR1 and CDR2 sequences are SGHVS and FNYEAQ. Using reference TRBV7-6 and TRBJ2-1 for the parts outside the CDR3, the full variable domain is GAGVSQSPRYKVTKRGQDVALRCDPISGHVSLYWYRQALGQGPEFLTYFNYEAQQDKSGLPNDRFSAERPEGSISTLTIQRTEQRDSAMYRCASSPRGGSIGEQFFGPGTRLTVL.

The rearrangement links TRBV5-1 to TRBJ2-1, with a weak D call TRBD1 (5 bases). The CDR3 runs to 13 residues. Germline CDR1 is SGHRS and CDR2 is YFSETQ. The CDR3 region is CAKGRHSYNEQFF. The CDR3 region has the DNA TGCGCTAAGGGGCGCCACTCCTACAATGAGCAGTTCTTC.

This clonotype was recorded once. The chain carries TRBV5-1 and TRBJ2-7, with 8 bases lining up with TRBD2. CDR3 length: 15 amino acids. Germline values: CDR1 SGHRS, CDR2 YFSETQ. Losses at the gene ends were 0 bases for V and 5 bases for J; bases not matched to a gene: 7. CDR3 nucleotide sequence: TGCGCCAGCAGCTTGGGATCCGGGGGGGACCACGAGCAGTACTTC. As protein: CASSLGSGGDHEQYF.